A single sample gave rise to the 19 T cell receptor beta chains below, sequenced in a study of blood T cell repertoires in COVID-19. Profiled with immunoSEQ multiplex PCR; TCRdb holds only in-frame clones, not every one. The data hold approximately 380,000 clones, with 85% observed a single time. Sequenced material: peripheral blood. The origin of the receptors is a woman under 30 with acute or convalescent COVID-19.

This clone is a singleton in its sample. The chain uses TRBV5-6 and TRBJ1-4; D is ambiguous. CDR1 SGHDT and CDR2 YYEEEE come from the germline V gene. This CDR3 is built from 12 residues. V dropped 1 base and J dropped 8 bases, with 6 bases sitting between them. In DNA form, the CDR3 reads TGTGCCAGCAGCTTGTCGGGAGAAAAACTGTTTTTT. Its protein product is CASSLSGEKLFF.

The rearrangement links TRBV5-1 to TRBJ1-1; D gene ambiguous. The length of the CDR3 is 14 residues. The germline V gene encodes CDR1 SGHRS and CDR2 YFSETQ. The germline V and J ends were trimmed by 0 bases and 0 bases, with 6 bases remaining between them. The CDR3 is CASSLELMNTEAFF. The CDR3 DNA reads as TGCGCCAGCAGCTTGGAACTGATGAACACTGAAGCTTTCTTT.

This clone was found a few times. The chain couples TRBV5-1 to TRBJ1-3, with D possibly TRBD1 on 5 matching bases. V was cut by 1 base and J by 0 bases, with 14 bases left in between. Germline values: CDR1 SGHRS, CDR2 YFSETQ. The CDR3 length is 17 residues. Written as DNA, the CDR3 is TGCGCCAGCAGCTTGAGGGGCCCTTCGAGCTCTGGAAACACCATATATTTT. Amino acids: CASSLRGPSSSGNTIYF.

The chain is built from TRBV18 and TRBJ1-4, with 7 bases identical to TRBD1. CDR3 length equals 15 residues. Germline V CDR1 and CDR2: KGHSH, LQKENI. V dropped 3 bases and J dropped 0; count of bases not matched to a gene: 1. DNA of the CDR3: TGTGCCAGCTCACCGGGGACAGCAACTAATGAAAAACTGTTTTTT. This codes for CASSPGTATNEKLFF.

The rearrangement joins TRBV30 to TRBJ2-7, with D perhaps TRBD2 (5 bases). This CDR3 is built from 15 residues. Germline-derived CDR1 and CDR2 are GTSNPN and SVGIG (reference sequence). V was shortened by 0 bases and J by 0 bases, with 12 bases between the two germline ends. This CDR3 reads CAWSVPGKSSYEQYF. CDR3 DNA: TGTGCCTGGAGTGTACCCGGGAAAAGCTCCTACGAGCAGTACTTC. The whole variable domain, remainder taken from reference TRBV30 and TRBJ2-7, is SQTIHQWPATLVQPVGSPLSLECTVEGTSNPNLYWYRQAAGRGLQLLFYSVGIGQISSEVPQNLSASRPQDRQFILSSKKLLLSDSGFYLCAWSVPGKSSYEQYFGPGTRLTVT.

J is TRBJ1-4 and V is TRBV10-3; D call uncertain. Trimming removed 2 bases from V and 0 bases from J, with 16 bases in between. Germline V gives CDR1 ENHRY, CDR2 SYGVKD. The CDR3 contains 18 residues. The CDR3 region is CAISETTSGSATNEKLFF. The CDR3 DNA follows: TGTGCCATCAGTGAGACGACCTCGGGGTCCGCAACTAATGAAAAACTGTTTTTT.

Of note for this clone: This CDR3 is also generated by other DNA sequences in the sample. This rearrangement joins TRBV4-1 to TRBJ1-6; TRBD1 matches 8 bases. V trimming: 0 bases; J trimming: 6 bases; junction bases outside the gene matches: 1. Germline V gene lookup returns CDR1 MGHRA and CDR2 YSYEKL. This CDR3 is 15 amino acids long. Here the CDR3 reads CASSQDGQGNSPLHF. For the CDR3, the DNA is TGCGCCAGCAGCCAAGATGGACAGGGTAATTCACCCCTCCACTTT.

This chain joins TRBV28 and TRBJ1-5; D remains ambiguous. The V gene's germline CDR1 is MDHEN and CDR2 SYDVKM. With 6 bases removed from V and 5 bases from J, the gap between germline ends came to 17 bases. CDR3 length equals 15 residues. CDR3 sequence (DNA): TGTGCCAGCAGGGAGCCGGGGTCCCCGCATCAGCCCCAGCATTTT. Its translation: CASREPGSPHQPQHF.

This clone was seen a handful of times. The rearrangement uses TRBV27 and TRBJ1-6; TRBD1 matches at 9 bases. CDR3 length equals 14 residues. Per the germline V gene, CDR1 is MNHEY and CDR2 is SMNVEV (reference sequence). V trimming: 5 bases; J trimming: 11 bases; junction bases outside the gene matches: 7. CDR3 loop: CASSRDRDWTPLHF. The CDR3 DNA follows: TGTGCCAGCAGTAGGGACAGGGATTGGACACCCCTCCACTTT.

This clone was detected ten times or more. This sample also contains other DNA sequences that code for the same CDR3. CDR3 amino acids: CASSPTGISPLHF. CDR3 DNA sequence: TGTGCCAGCAGTCCAACAGGAATATCACCCCTCCACTTT. J is TRBJ1-6 and V is TRBV6-6; a weak D match, TRBD1 (5 bases). Germline CDR1 is MNHNY and CDR2 is SVGAGI (reference sequence). CDR3 length: 13 amino acids. The V end lost 5 bases, the J end lost 10 bases, and 12 bases lay between the germline ends.

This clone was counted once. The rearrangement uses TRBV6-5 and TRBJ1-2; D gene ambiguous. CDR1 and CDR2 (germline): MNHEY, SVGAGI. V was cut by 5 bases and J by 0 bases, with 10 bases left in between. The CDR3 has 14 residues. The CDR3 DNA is TGTGCCAGCAGTAAGACACTAGCTAACTATGGCTACACCTTC. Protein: CASSKTLANYGYTF.

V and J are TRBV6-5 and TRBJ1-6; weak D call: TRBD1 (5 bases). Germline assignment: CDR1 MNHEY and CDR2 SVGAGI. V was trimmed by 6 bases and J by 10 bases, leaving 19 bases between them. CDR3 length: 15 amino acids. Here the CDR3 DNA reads TGTGCCAGCAGCCGGGACGGGGGGGTATCCTCACCCCTCCACTTT. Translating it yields CASSRDGGVSSPLHF.

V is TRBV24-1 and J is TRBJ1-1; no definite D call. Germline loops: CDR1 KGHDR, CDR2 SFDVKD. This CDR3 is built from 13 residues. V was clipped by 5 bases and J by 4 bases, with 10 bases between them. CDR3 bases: TGTGCCACCAGTGGCCCCCGGGGCACTGAAGCTTTCTTT. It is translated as CATSGPRGTEAFF.

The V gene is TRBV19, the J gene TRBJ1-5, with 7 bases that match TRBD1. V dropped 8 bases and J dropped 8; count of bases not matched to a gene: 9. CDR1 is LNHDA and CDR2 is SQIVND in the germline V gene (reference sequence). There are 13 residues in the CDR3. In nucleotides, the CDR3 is TGTGCCAGTCGACAGGGAATAGTTGAGCCCCAGCATTTT. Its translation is CASRQGIVEPQHF.

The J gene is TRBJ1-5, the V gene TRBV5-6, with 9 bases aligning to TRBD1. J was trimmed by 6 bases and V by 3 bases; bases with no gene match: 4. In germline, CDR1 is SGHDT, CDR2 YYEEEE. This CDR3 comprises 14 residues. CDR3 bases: TGTGCCAGCAGCTCGGGGACAGGGATTCAGCCCCAGCATTTT. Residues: CASSSGTGIQPQHF.

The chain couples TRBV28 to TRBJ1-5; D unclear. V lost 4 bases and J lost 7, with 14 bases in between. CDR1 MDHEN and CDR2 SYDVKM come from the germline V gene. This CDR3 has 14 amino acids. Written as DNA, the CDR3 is TGTGCCAGCAGTTCGGAGGCTATGGGGCAGCCCCAGCATTTT. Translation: CASSSEAMGQPQHF.

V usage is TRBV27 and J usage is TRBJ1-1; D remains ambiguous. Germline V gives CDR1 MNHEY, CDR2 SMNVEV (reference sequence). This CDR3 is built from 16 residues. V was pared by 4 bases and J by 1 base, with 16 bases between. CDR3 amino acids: CASSSILRFGNTEAFF. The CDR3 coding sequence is TGTGCCAGCAGTTCCATCCTCAGGTTTGGGAACACTGAAGCTTTCTTT.

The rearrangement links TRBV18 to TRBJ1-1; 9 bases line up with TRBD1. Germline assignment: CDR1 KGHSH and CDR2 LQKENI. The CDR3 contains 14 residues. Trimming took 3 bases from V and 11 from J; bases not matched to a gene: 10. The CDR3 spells CASSPRDRELYAFF. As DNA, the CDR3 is TGTGCCAGCTCACCCAGGGACAGGGAATTGTATGCTTTCTTT.

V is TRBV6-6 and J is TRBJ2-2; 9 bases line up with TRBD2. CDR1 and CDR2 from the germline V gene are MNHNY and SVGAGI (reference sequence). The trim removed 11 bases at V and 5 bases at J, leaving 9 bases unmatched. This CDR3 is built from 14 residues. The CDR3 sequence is CASRGGGATGELFF. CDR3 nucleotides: TGTGCCTCCCGGGGCGGGGGGGCGACCGGGGAGCTGTTTTTT.